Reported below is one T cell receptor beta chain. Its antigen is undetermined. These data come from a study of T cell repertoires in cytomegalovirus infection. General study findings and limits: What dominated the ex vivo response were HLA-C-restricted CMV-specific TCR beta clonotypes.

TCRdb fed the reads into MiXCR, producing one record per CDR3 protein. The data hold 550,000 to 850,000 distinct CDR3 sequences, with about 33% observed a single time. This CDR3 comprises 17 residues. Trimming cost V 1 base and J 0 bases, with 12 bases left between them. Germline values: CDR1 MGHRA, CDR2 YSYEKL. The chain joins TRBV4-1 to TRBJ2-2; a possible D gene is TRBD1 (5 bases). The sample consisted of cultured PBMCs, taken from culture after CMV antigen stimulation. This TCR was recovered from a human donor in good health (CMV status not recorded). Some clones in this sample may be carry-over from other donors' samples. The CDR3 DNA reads TGCGCCAGCAGCCAAGTTTTGAGACAGACGAACACCGGGGAGCTGTTTTTT. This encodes CASSQVLRQTNTGELFF.